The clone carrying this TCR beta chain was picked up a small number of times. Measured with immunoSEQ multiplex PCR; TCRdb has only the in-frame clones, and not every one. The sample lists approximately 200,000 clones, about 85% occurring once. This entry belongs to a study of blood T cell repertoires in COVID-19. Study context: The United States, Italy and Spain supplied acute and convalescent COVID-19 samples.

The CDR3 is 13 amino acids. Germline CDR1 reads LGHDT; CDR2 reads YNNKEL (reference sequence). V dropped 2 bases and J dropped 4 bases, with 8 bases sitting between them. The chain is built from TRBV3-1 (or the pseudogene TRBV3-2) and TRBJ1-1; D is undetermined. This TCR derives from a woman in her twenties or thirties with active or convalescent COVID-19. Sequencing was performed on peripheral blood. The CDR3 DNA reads TGTGCCAGCAGCCAAACCGGGTTCACTGAAGCTTTCTTT. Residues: CASSQTGFTEAFF.